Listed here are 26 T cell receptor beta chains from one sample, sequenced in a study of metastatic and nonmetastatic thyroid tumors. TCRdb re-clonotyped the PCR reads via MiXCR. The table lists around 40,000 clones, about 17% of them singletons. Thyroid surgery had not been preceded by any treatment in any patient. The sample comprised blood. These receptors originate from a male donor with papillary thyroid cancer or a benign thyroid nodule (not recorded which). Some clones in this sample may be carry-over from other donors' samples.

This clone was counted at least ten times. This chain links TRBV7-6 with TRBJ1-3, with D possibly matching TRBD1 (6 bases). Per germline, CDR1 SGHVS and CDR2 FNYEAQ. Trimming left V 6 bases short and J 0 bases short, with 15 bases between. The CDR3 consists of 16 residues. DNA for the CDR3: TGTGCCAGCAGTTCTACAGGGAGGAGCTCTGGAAACACCATATATTTT. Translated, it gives CASSSTGRSSGNTIYF.

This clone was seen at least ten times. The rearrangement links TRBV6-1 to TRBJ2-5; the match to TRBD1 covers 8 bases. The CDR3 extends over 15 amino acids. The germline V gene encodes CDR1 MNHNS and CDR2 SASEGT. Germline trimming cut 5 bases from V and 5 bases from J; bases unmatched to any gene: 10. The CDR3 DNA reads TGTGCCAGCAGTTCCTACCAGGGGGCCGGGGAGACCCAGTACTTC. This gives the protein CASSSYQGAGETQYF.

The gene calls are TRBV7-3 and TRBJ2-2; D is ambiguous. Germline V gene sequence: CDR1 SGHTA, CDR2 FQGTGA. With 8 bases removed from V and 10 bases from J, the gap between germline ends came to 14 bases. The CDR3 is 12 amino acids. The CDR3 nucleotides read TGTGCCAGCCAGGCGAGCACCTTGGAGCTGTTTTTT. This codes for CASQASTLELFF.

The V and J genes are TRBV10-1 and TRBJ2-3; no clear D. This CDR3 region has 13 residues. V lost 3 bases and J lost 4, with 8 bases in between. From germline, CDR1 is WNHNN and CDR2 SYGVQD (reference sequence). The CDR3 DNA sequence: TGCGCCAGCAGTGAAGGTTCGGCAGATACGCAGTATTTT. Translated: CASSEGSADTQYF.

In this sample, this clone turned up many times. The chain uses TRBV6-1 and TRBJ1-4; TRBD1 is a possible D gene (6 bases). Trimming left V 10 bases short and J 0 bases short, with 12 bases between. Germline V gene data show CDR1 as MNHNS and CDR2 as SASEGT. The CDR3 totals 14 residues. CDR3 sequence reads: CATKGQSTNEKLFF. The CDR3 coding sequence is TGTGCCACCAAAGGACAGTCAACTAATGAAAAACTGTTTTTT.

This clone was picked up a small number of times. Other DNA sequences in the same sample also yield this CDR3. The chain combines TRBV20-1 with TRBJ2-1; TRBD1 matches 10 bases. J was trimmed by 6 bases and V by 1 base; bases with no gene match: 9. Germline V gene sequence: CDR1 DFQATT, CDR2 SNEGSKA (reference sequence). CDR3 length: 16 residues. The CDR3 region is CSARGGGQGIGNEQFF. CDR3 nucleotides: TGCAGTGCTAGAGGCGGGGGACAGGGGATAGGCAATGAGCAGTTCTTC.

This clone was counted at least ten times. The CDR3 reads CASTSGRLSPPYEQYF. In DNA form, the CDR3 reads TGTGCCAGCACCTCGGGACGGTTGTCTCCACCCTACGAGCAGTACTTC. This chain connects TRBV11-1 to TRBJ2-7; D assignment may be TRBD1 or TRBD2 (5 bases each). Per germline, CDR1 SGHAT and CDR2 FQDESV (reference sequence). Trimming removed 7 bases from V and 2 bases from J, with 21 bases in between. The CDR3 is 16 amino acids.

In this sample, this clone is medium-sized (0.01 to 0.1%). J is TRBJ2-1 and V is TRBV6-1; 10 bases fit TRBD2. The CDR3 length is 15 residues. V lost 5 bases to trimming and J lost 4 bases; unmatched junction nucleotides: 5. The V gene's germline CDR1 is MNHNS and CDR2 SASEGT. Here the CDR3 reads CASSSRTSGYNEQFF. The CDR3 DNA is TGTGCCAGCAGTTCCCGGACTAGCGGATACAATGAGCAGTTCTTC.

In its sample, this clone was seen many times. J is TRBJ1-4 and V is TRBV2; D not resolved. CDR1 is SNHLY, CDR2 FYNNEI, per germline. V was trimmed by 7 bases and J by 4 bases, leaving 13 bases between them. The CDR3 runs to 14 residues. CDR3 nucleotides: TGTGCCAGCACTAGGGCTTCGGGTAATGAAAAACTGTTTTTT. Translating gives CASTRASGNEKLFF.

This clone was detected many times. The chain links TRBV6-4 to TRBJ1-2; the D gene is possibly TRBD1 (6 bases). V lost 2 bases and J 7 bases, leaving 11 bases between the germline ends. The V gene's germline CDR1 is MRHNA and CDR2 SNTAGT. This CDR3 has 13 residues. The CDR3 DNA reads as TGTGCCAGCAGTGACGAGTCAGGGGTTGGCTACACCTTC. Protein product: CASSDESGVGYTF.

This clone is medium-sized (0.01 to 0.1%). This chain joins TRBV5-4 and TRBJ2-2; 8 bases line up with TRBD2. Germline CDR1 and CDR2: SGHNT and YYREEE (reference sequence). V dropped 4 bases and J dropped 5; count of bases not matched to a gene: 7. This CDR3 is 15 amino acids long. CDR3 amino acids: CASSPEGGRTGELFF. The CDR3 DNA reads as TGTGCCAGCAGCCCGGAGGGCGGGAGGACCGGGGAGCTGTTTTTT.

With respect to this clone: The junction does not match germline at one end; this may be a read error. The CDR3 region has the DNA TGCCCCAGCAGCCGGGTACGGGGGGCATTGGTCAATGAGCAGTTCTTC. It codes for CPSSRVRGALVNEQFF. The chain links TRBV11-3 to TRBJ2-1; weak D call: TRBD2 (7 bases). CDR1 and CDR2 (germline): SGHNT, YENEEA. The CDR3 length is 16 residues.

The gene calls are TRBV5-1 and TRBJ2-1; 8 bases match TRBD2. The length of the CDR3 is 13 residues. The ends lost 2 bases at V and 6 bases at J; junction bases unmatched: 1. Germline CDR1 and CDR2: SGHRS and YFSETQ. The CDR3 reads CASSFGTSNEQFF. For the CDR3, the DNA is TGCGCCAGCAGCTTCGGGACTAGCAATGAGCAGTTCTTC.

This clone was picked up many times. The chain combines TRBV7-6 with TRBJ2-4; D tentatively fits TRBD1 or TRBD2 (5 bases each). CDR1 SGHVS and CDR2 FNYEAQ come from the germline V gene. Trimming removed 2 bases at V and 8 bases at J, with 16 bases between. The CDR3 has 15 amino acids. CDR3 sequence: CASSLFGRAEDIQYF. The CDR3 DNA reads TGTGCCAGCAGCTTATTCGGCAGGGCGGAGGACATTCAGTACTTC.

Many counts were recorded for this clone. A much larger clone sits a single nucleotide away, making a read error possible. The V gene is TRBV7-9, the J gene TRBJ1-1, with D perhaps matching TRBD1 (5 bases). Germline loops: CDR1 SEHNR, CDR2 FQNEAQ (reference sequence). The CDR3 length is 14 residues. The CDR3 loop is CANSLGGEGTEAFF. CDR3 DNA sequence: TGTGCCAACAGCTTAGGAGGGGAGGGGACTGAAGCTTTCTTT.

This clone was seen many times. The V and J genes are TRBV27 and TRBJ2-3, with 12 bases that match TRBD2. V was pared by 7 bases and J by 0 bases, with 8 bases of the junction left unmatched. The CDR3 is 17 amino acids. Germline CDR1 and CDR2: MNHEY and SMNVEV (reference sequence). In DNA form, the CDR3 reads TGTGCCAGCACCTTTCGGACTAGCGGGACTAGCACAGATACGCAGTATTTT. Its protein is CASTFRTSGTSTDTQYF.

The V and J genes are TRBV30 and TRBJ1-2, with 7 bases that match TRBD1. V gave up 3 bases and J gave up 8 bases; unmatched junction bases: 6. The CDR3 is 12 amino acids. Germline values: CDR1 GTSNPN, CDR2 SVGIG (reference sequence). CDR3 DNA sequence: TGTGCCTGGAGCGGGAACAGGGGAGGCTACACCTTC. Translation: CAWSGNRGGYTF.

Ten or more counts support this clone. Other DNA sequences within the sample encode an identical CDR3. The CDR3 spells CASSSNPAHANTEAFF. The CDR3 DNA follows: TGTGCCAGCAGTTCCAACCCGGCCCACGCGAACACTGAAGCTTTCTTT. The chain has TRBV6-1 and TRBJ1-1; D remains unclear. The V end was cut by 5 bases, the J end by 1 base, with 17 bases between. Germline V gene data show CDR1 as MNHNS and CDR2 as SASEGT. The CDR3 extends over 16 amino acids.

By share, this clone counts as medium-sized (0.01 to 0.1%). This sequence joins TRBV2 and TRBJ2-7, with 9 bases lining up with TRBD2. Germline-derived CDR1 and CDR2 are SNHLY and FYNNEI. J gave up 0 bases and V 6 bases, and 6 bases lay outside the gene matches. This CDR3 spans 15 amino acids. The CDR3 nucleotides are TGTGCCAGCAGGTCGCTAGCGGGGAGCTCCTACGAGCAGTACTTC. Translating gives CASRSLAGSSYEQYF.

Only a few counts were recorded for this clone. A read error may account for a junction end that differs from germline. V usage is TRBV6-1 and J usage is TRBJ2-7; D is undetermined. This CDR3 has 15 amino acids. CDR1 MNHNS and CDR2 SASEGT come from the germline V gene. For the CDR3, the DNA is TGTGCGACCAATTCCGGCCGGGCGGTAACCTACGAGCAGCACTTC. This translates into CATNSGRAVTYEQHF.

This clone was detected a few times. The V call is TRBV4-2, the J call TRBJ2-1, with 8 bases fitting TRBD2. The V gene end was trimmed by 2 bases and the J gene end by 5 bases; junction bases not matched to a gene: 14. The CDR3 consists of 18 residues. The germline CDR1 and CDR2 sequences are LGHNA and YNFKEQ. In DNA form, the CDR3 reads TGTGCCAGCAGCCAAACCGTTACTAGCGGACAAACAAACAATGAGCAGTTCTTC. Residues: CASSQTVTSGQTNNEQFF.

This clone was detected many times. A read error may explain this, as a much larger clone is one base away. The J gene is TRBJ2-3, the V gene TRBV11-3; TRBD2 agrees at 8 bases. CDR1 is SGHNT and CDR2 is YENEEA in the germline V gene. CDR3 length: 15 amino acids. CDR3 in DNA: TGTGCCGGCAGCTCCCGCCCGACTAGCGCTGATACGCAGTATTTT. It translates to CAGSSRPTSADTQYF.

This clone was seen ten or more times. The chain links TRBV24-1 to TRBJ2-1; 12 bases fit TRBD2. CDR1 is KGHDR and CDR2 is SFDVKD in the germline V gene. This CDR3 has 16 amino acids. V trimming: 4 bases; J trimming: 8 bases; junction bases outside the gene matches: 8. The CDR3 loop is CATSDMTSGSMDEQFF. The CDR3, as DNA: TGTGCCACCAGTGACATGACTAGCGGGAGTATGGATGAGCAGTTCTTC.

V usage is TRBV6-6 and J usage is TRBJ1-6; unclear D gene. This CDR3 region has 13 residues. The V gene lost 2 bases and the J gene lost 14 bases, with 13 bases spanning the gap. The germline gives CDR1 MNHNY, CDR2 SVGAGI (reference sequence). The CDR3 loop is CASSYPPRGSLHF. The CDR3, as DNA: TGTGCCAGCAGTTACCCACCCCGAGGTTCCCTCCACTTT.

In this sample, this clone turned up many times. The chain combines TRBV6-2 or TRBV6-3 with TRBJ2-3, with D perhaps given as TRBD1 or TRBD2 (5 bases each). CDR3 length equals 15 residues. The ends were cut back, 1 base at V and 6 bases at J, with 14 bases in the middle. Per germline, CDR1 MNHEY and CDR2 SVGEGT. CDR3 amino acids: CASSYFNPEGDTQYF. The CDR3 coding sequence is TGTGCCAGCAGTTACTTCAATCCCGAGGGGGATACGCAGTATTTT.

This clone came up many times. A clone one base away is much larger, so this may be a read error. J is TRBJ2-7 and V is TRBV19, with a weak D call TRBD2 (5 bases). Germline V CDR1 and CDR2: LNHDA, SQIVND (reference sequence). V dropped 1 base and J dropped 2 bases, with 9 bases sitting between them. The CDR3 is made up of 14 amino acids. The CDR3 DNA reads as TGTGCCAGTAGTATAGGAGGAGGACCCTACGAGCAGTACTTC. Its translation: CASSIGGGPYEQYF.